This T cell receptor beta chain was retrieved from a study of blood T cells in healthy people across ages. V trimming: 3 bases; J trimming: 7 bases; junction bases outside the gene matches: 9. CDR1 is SEHNR, CDR2 FQNEAQ, per germline (reference sequence). The CDR3 runs 15 residues. Concerning this clonotype itself: The antigen remains unidentified.

Isolating PBMCs gave at least 6 million of these cells per sample. Study-level findings and limits: The long-lived group displayed more naive CD4+ cells, plus higher diversity, than the aged donors did. Calculation of diversity from one million T cells yielded estimates considered to be underestimates. A strong correlation was found between TCR beta diversity and the percentage of naive T cells.

It was with a sample-barcoded 5' primer and a J-beta primer mix that a second PCR of about 6 to 12 cycles was run. TCRdb re-derived calls from the 5' RACE reads in MiXCR, one entry per CDR3 protein. Of 1.5 million to 2 million distinct CDR3 sequences detected, about 28% appear once; the ten largest clones hold around 7.7%. The receptor's source is a woman aged 30 to 39 in good health. This chain uses TRBV7-9 with TRBJ2-1; TRBD2 aligns across 7 bases. The sample was blood. This CDR3 is CASSFAWRESNEQFF. The CDR3 DNA is TGTGCCAGCAGCTTCGCCTGGCGGGAGTCGAATGAGCAGTTCTTC.